This record looks at one T cell receptor beta chain sequence and its context. The data derive from a study of blood T cell repertoires in COVID-19. Study in general: T cells, B-cell-depleted T cells, or PBMCs supplied cDNA or gDNA.

The CDR3 sequence is 14 residues long. The V gene's germline CDR1 is SGDLS and CDR2 YYNGEE. V was pared by 2 bases and J by 8 bases, with 16 bases between. Residents of about two dozen US areas, aged about 18 to 95 years, made up the participants. Assignments of participants to cohorts depended upon their own reported clinical history. Before being deemed recovered, Cohort 3 donors had two negative PCRs, clearance, or symptom resolution. Measured with immunoSEQ multiplex PCR; TCRdb has only the in-frame clones, and not every one. Here the sample spans about 460,000 clones, approximately 91% being singletons.

The chain employs TRBV9 and TRBJ1-2; maybe TRBD1 (6 bases). The sequencing sample was made of PBMCs or T cells enriched from blood (not recorded which). This sequence was found in a woman in her sixties who had recovered from COVID-19. DNA for the CDR3: TGTGCCAGCAGCGTCGAGGGAGACAGGCGCGGCTACACCTTC. Its translation: CASSVEGDRRGYTF.